Listed here are 10 T cell receptor beta chains from one sample, sequenced in a study of CD8+ T cells in alopecia areata. Following RNA extraction, reverse transcription yielded cDNA that acted as the sequencing template. Sequencing was performed with immunoSEQ multiplex PCR; in TCRdb, only in-frame clones are kept and a portion is missing. The data contain roughly 200,000 clones, 35% to 40% of them singletons. Treatment in this sample: oral pan-JAK inhibitor, 5-10 mg twice daily. The material sequenced was CD4+ T cells sorted from blood, taken around week 34, from a patient treated with tofacitinib. The receptors come from a human donor with alopecia areata.

A few counts support this clone. The chain combines TRBV4-1 with TRBJ1-4; D gene ambiguous. Per the germline V gene, CDR1 is MGHRA and CDR2 is YSYEKL. CDR3 size: 15 residues. Trimming stripped 2 bases from V and 3 bases from J, with 10 bases between. The CDR3 loop reads CASSQSQPANEKLFF. The CDR3 nucleotides read TGCGCCAGCAGCCAAAGCCAACCGGCTAATGAAAAACTGTTTTTT.

In this sample, this clone turned up a few times. The chain combines TRBV19 with TRBJ1-1, with D possibly TRBD1 on 6 matching bases. The CDR3 loop spans 12 amino acids. Germline CDR1 LNHDA, CDR2 SQIVND (reference sequence). Deletions cut 3 bases from V and 7 bases from J, with 9 bases between. CDR3 sequence: CASSIKQGEAFF. The CDR3 coding sequence is TGTGCCAGTAGTATCAAACAGGGTGAAGCTTTCTTT.

In its sample, this clone was seen a few times. The V and J genes are TRBV11-2 and TRBJ2-3, with 8 positions matching TRBD2. There are 14 residues in the CDR3. Trimming took 1 base from V and 8 from J; bases not matched to a gene: 5. The germline CDR1 and CDR2 sequences are SGHAT and FQNNGV. In nucleotides, the CDR3 is TGTGCCAGCAGCTTAGGACGGCGGGAGGCTACGCAGTATTTT. Protein: CASSLGRREATQYF.

The chain combines TRBV18 with TRBJ2-7; 10 positions match TRBD1. CDR3 length: 15 amino acids. V dropped 3 bases and J dropped 1; count of bases not matched to a gene: 3. Germline lookup yields CDR1 KGHSH and CDR2 LQKENI. This CDR3 is CASSPTGQGSYEQYF. Written as DNA, the CDR3 is TGTGCCAGCTCACCCACGGGACAGGGGTCCTACGAGCAGTACTTC.

The rearrangement uses TRBV30 and TRBJ1-1; D gene ambiguous. Trimming shortened V by 4 bases and J by 4 bases, and 19 bases separated the two germline ends. This CDR3 spans 15 amino acids. The germline gives CDR1 GTSNPN, CDR2 SVGIG (reference sequence). In nucleotides, the CDR3 is TGTGCCTGGACCACCTCGATAGGCAGGCTCACTGAAGCTTTCTTT. Translation: CAWTTSIGRLTEAFF. Using reference TRBV30 and TRBJ1-1 for the parts outside the CDR3, the full variable domain is SQTIHQWPATLVQPVGSPLSLECTVEGTSNPNLYWYRQAAGRGLQLLFYSVGIGQISSEVPQNLSASRPQDRQFILSSKKLLLSDSGFYLCAWTTSIGRLTEAFFGQGTRLTVV.

This clone was observed a handful of times. This chain uses TRBV30 with TRBJ1-1; no clear D. Germline V gives CDR1 GTSNPN, CDR2 SVGIG (reference sequence). Trimming stripped 2 bases from V and 2 bases from J, with 3 bases between. This CDR3 has 11 amino acids. CDR3 sequence reads: CAWSRNTEAFF. CDR3 DNA: TGTGCCTGGAGTCGTAACACTGAAGCTTTCTTT.

CDR3 residues: CAWSVQDRGVLFF. Written as DNA, the CDR3 is TGTGCCTGGAGTGTTCAGGACAGGGGAGTACTGTTTTTT. The rearrangement links TRBV30 to TRBJ1-4, with TRBD1 matching 9 bases. The CDR3 loop spans 13 amino acids. Losses at the gene ends were 0 bases for V and 13 bases for J; bases not matched to a gene: 6. The germline CDR1 and CDR2 sequences are GTSNPN and SVGIG (reference sequence).

The table lists this clone with a count of one. This chain uses TRBV6-1 with TRBJ1-1; D is ambiguous. Per the germline V gene, CDR1 is MNHNS and CDR2 is SASEGT. This CDR3 is built from 15 residues. V lost 6 bases, J lost 1 base, and 15 bases lay in between. The CDR3 spells CASSLNWQANTEAFF. In nucleotides, the CDR3 is TGTGCCAGCAGCTTAAACTGGCAAGCGAACACTGAAGCTTTCTTT.

CDR3 sequence (DNA): TGCGCCAGCAGCCAGCCTAGCGGGAGGACTACCTACGAGCAGTACTTC. Translated, it gives CASSQPSGRTTYEQYF. The chain has TRBV4-1 and TRBJ2-7; 11 nucleotides align to TRBD2. The CDR3 consists of 16 residues. CDR1 is MGHRA, CDR2 YSYEKL, per germline. Trimming took 3 bases from V and 2 from J; bases not matched to a gene: 6.

The V gene is TRBV27, the J gene TRBJ2-2; the match to TRBD1 covers 7 bases. Losses at the gene ends were 9 bases for V and 6 bases for J; bases not matched to a gene: 7. The germline V gene has CDR1 MNHEY and CDR2 SMNVEV (reference sequence). This CDR3 has 13 amino acids. In DNA, the CDR3 is TGTGCCAGTCGGGACAGATTCGCCGGGGAGCTGTTTTTT. Translated, it gives CASRDRFAGELFF.